This TCR beta chain was identified in a study of T-cell reconstitution after alpha-beta-depleted transplantation in children. Preparation of the TCRbeta library involved a method that used unique molecular identifiers. Via MiXCR, TCRdb re-called the PCR reads, giving one row per CDR3 protein. In the table there are 450,000 to 600,000 distinct CDR3 sequences, over 10% of which are singletons. Germline V gene data show CDR1 as SGHTA and CDR2 as FQGTGA. The CDR3 is 13 amino acids. V lost 5 bases, J lost 8 bases, and 5 bases stayed unmatched. This specimen consisted of PBMCs, mostly from graft donor cells, obtained 360 days after TCRalphabeta/CD19-depleted stem cell transplant. This chain uses TRBV7-3 with TRBJ2-1, with TRBD1 identical over 8 bases. The source of this sequence is a male patient between 5 and 17 years old who had a stem cell transplant for acute myeloid leukemia, so the T cells may come from the graft donor. The CDR3: CASSTRTGYEQFF. CDR3 bases: TGTGCCAGCAGCACCAGGACAGGGTATGAGCAGTTCTTC. The entire variable domain, with the rest obtained from reference TRBV7-3 and TRBJ2-1, is as follows: GAGVSQTPSNKVTEKGKYVELRCDPISGHTALYWYRQSLGQGPEFLIYFQGTGAADDSGLPNDRFFAVRPEGSVSTLKIQRTERGDSAVYLCASSTRTGYEQFFGPGTRLTVL.